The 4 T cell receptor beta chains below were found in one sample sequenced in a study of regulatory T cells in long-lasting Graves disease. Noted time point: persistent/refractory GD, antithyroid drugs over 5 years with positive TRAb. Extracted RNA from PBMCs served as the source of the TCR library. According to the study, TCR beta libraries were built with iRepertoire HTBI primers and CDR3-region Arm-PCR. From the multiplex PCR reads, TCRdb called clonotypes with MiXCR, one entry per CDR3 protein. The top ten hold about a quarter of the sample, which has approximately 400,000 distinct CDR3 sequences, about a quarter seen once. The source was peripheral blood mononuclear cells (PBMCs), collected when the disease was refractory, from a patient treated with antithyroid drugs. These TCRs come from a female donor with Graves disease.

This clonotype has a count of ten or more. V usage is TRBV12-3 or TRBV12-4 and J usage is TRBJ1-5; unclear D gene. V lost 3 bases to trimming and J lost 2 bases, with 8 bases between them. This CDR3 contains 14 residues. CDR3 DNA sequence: TGTGCCAGCAGTTTCTCGGGCGGCAATCAGCCCCAGCATTTT. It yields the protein CASSFSGGNQPQHF.

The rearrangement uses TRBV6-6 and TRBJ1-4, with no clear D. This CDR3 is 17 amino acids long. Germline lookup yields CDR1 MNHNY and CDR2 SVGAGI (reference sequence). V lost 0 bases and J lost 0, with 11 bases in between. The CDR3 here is CASSYSMRSTTNEKLFF. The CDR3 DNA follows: TGTGCCAGCAGTTACTCGATGCGGAGTACAACTAATGAAAAACTGTTTTTT.

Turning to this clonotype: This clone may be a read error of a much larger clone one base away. The DNA for the CDR3 is TGTGCCAGCACGCTGAGGAGCTTAGGGACTAGCGGGAGATTAGGCTACGAGCAGTACTTC. It is translated as CASTLRSLGTSGRLGYEQYF. The V and J genes are TRBV7-8 and TRBJ2-7; 14 bases align to TRBD2. The CDR3 is made up of 20 amino acids. The germline CDR1 and CDR2 sequences are SGHVS and FQNEAQ. V shed 7 bases, J shed 3 bases, and the junction held 20 bases outside the gene matches.

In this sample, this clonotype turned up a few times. The CDR3, as DNA: TGTGCCAGCGCCACGCATGAGGGCACGAACTATGGCTACACCTTC. Translation: CASATHEGTNYGYTF. V and J are TRBV25-1 and TRBJ1-2, with D unresolved. The CDR3 extends over 15 amino acids. V lost 8 bases to trimming and J lost 2 bases, with 18 bases between them. Germline V gene data show CDR1 as MGHDK and CDR2 as SYGVNS.